Sequencing of this T cell receptor (beta chain) was carried out in a study of T cells in Graves' hyperthyroidism and ophthalmopathy. The wider study: Prior to any treatment, at the point of initial diagnosis, peripheral blood was collected. General study findings and limits: Ophthalmopathy was distinguished from stable hyperthyroidism by 13 V-J signatures. Most clonotypes expanded in thyroid above 0.001 were likewise present in blood. Model-based prediction identified ophthalmopathy a median 6.5 months prior to its onset.

Regarding this clonotype: Its specificity is unknown.

From RNA transcripts, TCR beta CDR3 regions were amplified. HTBI primers were employed in a first-round RT-PCR of the TCR CDR3. TCRdb processed the multiplex PCR reads anew with MiXCR; each CDR3 protein has one entry. Of approximately 870,000 distinct CDR3 sequences listed, around 39% were seen once; the top ten hold around 9.3%. The CDR3 is 11 residues long. The V end was cut by 6 bases, the J end by 7 bases, with 9 bases between. Germline CDR1 and CDR2: SQVTM and ANQGSEA. This chain links TRBV29-1 with TRBJ2-2; the D call may be TRBD1 or TRBD2 (5 bases each). Material: blood. This clonotype was obtained from a man aged 18 to 29 with Graves' hyperthyroidism. This CDR3 is CSVLGDGELFF. CDR3 nucleotides: TGCAGCGTGTTGGGGGACGGGGAGCTGTTTTTT.